The rows below give T cell receptor beta chains drawn from one sample of a study of T-cell memory formation after mild COVID-19. Each CDR3 protein gets one entry after TCRdb re-called the 5' RACE reads with MiXCR. Of around 250,000 distinct CDR3 sequences in the sample, over 8.5% were seen once. The specimen sequenced was PBMCs or a T cell subset sorted from them (not recorded which). Every receptor here comes from a man aged 18-30 years who had mild COVID-19 (a few samples of this study predate the infection). Cell type and time point are not known. Both conserved end residues are part of each CDR3. The order of the fields is clone size, V gene, D gene, J gene, CDR3 protein, CDR3 DNA. A D gene is named only where the DNA matches it firmly. A clone size is listed for some rows: how often the clone was seen (once, few, many), or a class if it is expanded.

clone_size: few; v_call: TRBV5-6; d_call: NA; j_call: TRBJ1-5; cdr3_aa: CASSLGSGRGRGNQPQHF; cdr3_nt: TGTGCCAGCAGCTTGGGGTCAGGGCGAGGTCGGGGGAATCAGCCCCAGCATTTT
clone_size: many; v_call: TRBV12-3/TRBV12-4; d_call: NA; j_call: TRBJ2-5; cdr3_aa: CASSQQLQETQYF; cdr3_nt: TGTGCCAGCAGTCAACAACTACAAGAGACCCAGTACTTC
clone_size: NA; v_call: TRBV6-2/TRBV6-3; d_call: TRBD1; j_call: TRBJ2-2; cdr3_aa: CASLGTANTGELFF; cdr3_nt: TGTGCCAGTTTAGGGACAGCGAACACCGGGGAGCTGTTTTTT
clone_size: few; v_call: TRBV10-3; d_call: NA; j_call: TRBJ2-1; cdr3_aa: CATRGAAHNEQFF; cdr3_nt: TGTGCCACCCGAGGAGCGGCCCACAATGAGCAGTTCTTC
clone_size: NA; v_call: TRBV29-1; d_call: NA; j_call: TRBJ2-1; cdr3_aa: CSVDAGAVLSYNEQFF; cdr3_nt: TGCAGCGTTGACGCGGGGGCCGTGCTCTCCTACAATGAGCAGTTCTTC
clone_size: few; v_call: TRBV7-2; d_call: TRBD2; j_call: TRBJ2-3; cdr3_aa: CASSWTSGVSDTQYF; cdr3_nt: TGTGCCAGCAGTTGGACTAGCGGGGTGTCAGATACGCAGTATTTT
clone_size: NA; v_call: TRBV6-1; d_call: TRBD1; j_call: TRBJ2-5; cdr3_aa: CASTSRGRGSQETQYF; cdr3_nt: TGTGCCAGCACCAGTAGGGGCAGGGGGAGTCAAGAGACCCAGTACTTC
clone_size: NA; v_call: TRBV18; d_call: TRBD2; j_call: TRBJ2-1; cdr3_aa: CASSSRTSGVSYNERFF; cdr3_nt: TGTGCCAGCTCATCCCGGACTAGCGGGGTATCCTACAATGAGCGGTTCTTC
clone_size: NA; v_call: TRBV5-4; d_call: NA; j_call: TRBJ2-3; cdr3_aa: CASTTPGGSADTQYF; cdr3_nt: TGTGCCAGCACGACGCCCGGCGGGTCCGCCGATACGCAGTATTTT
clone_size: NA; v_call: TRBV6-5; d_call: TRBD2; j_call: TRBJ2-2; cdr3_aa: CASSYASGGTNTGELFF; cdr3_nt: TGTGCCAGCAGTTATGCGAGCGGGGGGACGAACACCGGGGAGCTGTTTTTT
clone_size: NA; v_call: TRBV7-2; d_call: NA; j_call: TRBJ2-1; cdr3_aa: CASSLRFREQFF; cdr3_nt: TGTGCCAGCAGCTTACGATTTAGGGAGCAGTTCTTC
clone_size: NA; v_call: TRBV5-6; d_call: TRBD2; j_call: TRBJ2-3; cdr3_aa: CASSLLASGDTDTQYF; cdr3_nt: TGTGCCAGCAGCTTGTTGGCTAGCGGGGACACAGATACGCAGTATTTT
clone_size: NA; v_call: TRBV5-1; d_call: TRBD1; j_call: TRBJ1-6; cdr3_aa: CASSQDPTGSYNSPLHF; cdr3_nt: TGCGCCAGCAGCCAAGACCCGACAGGGTCCTATAATTCACCCCTCCACTTT
clone_size: NA; v_call: TRBV20-1; d_call: NA; j_call: TRBJ1-2; cdr3_aa: CSARSPDSYGYTF; cdr3_nt: TGCAGTGCTAGATCCCCGGACAGCTATGGCTACACCTTC
clone_size: many; v_call: TRBV4-3; d_call: NA; j_call: TRBJ2-5; cdr3_aa: CASSQDRRTQYF; cdr3_nt: TGCGCCAGCAGCCAAGATCGGAGGACCCAGTACTTC
clone_size: few; v_call: TRBV4-2; d_call: NA; j_call: TRBJ2-7; cdr3_aa: CASSQDKNVPNEQYF; cdr3_nt: TGTGCCAGCAGCCAAGATAAGAATGTACCTAACGAGCAGTACTTC
clone_size: NA; v_call: TRBV5-1; d_call: NA; j_call: TRBJ2-6; cdr3_aa: CASSLVGVGANVLTF; cdr3_nt: TGCGCCAGCAGCTTGGTAGGGGTTGGGGCCAACGTCCTGACTTTC
clone_size: NA; v_call: TRBV20-1; d_call: NA; j_call: TRBJ1-1; cdr3_aa: CSARGTGITLWAFF; cdr3_nt: TGCAGTGCTAGAGGTACCGGGATCACCCTTTGGGCTTTCTTT
clone_size: NA; v_call: TRBV7-2; d_call: TRBD1; j_call: TRBJ1-5; cdr3_aa: CASSAQGPLGPQHF; cdr3_nt: TGTGCCAGCAGCGCACAGGGGCCCCTAGGGCCCCAGCATTTT
clone_size: few; v_call: TRBV10-3; d_call: TRBD1; j_call: TRBJ1-6; cdr3_aa: CAISDRGNSPLHF; cdr3_nt: TGTGCCATCAGCGACAGGGGAAATTCACCCCTCCACTTT
clone_size: many; v_call: TRBV9; d_call: NA; j_call: TRBJ2-2; cdr3_aa: CASSPHTGELFF; cdr3_nt: TGTGCCAGCAGCCCCCACACCGGGGAGCTGTTTTTT
clone_size: NA; v_call: TRBV12-3/TRBV12-4; d_call: NA; j_call: TRBJ2-2; cdr3_aa: CASSSQYTGELFF; cdr3_nt: TGTGCCAGCAGTTCTCAGTACACCGGGGAGCTGTTTTTT
clone_size: few; v_call: TRBV20-1; d_call: TRBD2; j_call: TRBJ2-1; cdr3_aa: CSAISGGPNNEQFF; cdr3_nt: TGCAGTGCCATAAGCGGGGGGCCCAACAATGAGCAGTTCTTC
clone_size: NA; v_call: TRBV20-1; d_call: TRBD1; j_call: TRBJ2-7; cdr3_aa: CSAPGTGIYEQYF; cdr3_nt: TGCAGTGCTCCCGGGACAGGCATCTACGAGCAGTACTTC
clone_size: few; v_call: TRBV7-3; d_call: TRBD1; j_call: TRBJ2-6; cdr3_aa: CASSLRTGGGTGANVLTF; cdr3_nt: TGTGCCAGCAGCCTCCGGACAGGGGGCGGTACTGGGGCCAACGTCCTGACTTTC
clone_size: NA; v_call: TRBV5-6; d_call: TRBD2; j_call: TRBJ2-3; cdr3_aa: CASSSWTSGDTQYF; cdr3_nt: TGTGCCAGCAGCTCCTGGACTAGCGGGGATACGCAGTATTTT